This T cell receptor (beta chain) stems from a study of blood T cell repertoires in COVID-19. Study overall: COVID-19 samples, acute and convalescent, were from the United States, Italy and Spain.

Original methodology: It was from reference gene primer amplification that nucleated cell counts were estimated. Sequenced by immunoSEQ multiplex PCR; TCRdb stores in-frame clones only, minus some. V, J and clone size were drawn from that table, and D and trimming were deduced from the DNA. Among roughly 76,000 clones listed, 80% to 90% were seen once. Trimming removed 8 bases at V and 1 base at J, with 14 bases between. Germline loops: CDR1 MNHEY, CDR2 SVGAGI. The CDR3 is made up of 15 amino acids. The sequencing sample was made of peripheral blood. This sequence was found in a woman aged 18-35 years with acute or convalescent COVID-19. This chain links TRBV6-5 with TRBJ2-2; a weak D match, TRBD1 (7 bases). Here the CDR3 DNA reads TGTGCCAGCCAGGGCAGGGGGGTGAACACCGGGGAGCTGTTTTTT. Protein: CASQGRGVNTGELFF.